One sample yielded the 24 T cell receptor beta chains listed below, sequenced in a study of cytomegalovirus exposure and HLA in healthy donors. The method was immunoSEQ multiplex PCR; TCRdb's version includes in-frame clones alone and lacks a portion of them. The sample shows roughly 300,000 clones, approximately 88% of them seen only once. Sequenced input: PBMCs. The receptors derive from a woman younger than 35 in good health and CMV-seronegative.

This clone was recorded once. The CDR3 nucleotides read TGTGCCAGCCGGTGGGCTAGCGGGATGATGGATACGCAGTATTTT. It encodes CASRWASGMMDTQYF. The V call is TRBV2, the J call TRBJ2-3; 9 bases align to TRBD2. With V trimmed by 8 bases and J by 6 bases, 12 bases remained unmatched. CDR1 is SNHLY and CDR2 is FYNNEI in the germline V gene. The CDR3 length is 15 residues.

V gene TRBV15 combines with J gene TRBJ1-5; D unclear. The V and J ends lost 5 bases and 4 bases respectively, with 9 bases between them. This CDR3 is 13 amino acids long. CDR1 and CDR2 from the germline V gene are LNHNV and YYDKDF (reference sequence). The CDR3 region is CATSAAVNQPQHF. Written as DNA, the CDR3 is TGTGCCACCAGCGCGGCCGTTAATCAGCCCCAGCATTTT.

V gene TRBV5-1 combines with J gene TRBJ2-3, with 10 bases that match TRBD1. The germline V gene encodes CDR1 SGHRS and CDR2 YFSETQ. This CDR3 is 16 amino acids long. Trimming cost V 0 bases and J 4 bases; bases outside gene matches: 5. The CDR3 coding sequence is TGCGCCAGCAGCTTGGAGGGACAGGGGAACGCAGATACGCAGTATTTT. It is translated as CASSLEGQGNADTQYF.

CDR3 sequence reads: CASSLGTGYNEQFF. CDR3 coding DNA: TGTGCCAGCAGTTTAGGGACAGGTTACAATGAGCAGTTCTTC. The chain is built from TRBV27 and TRBJ2-1, with TRBD1 matching 8 bases. Per the germline V gene, CDR1 is MNHEY and CDR2 is SMNVEV (reference sequence). J was trimmed by 4 bases and V by 2 bases; bases with no gene match: 1. The CDR3 is made up of 14 amino acids.

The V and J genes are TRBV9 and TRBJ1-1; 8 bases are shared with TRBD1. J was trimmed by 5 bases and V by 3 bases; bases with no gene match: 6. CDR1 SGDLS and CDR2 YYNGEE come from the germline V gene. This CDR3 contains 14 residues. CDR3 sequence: CASSGQGLETEAFF. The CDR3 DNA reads TGTGCCAGCAGCGGACAGGGGCTTGAAACTGAAGCTTTCTTT.

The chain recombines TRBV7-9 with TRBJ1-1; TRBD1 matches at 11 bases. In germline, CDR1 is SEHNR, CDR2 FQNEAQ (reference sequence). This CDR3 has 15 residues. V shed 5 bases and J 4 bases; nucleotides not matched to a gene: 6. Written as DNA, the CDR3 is TGTGCCAGCAGCGCACGGGACAGGGGGATCACTGAAGCTTTCTTT. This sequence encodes CASSARDRGITEAFF.

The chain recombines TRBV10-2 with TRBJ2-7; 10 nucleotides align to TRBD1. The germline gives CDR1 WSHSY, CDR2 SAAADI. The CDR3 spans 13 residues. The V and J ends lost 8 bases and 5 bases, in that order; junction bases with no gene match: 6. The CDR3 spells CASRQGASNEQYF. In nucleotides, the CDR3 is TGCGCCAGCCGACAGGGGGCAAGCAACGAGCAGTACTTC.

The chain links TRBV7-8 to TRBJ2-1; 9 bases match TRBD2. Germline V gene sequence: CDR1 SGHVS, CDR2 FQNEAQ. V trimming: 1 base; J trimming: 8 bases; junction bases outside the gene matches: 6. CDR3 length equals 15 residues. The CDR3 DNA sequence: TGTGCCAGCAGCTTAGTAGCGGGAGATGACTATGAGCAGTTCTTC. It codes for CASSLVAGDDYEQFF. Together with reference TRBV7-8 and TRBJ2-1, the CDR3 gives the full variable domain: GAGVSQSPRYKVAKRGQDVALRCDPISGHVSLFWYQQALGQGPEFLTYFQNEAQLDKSGLPSDRFFAERPEGSVSTLKIQRTQQEDSAVYLCASSLVAGDDYEQFFGPGTRLTVL.

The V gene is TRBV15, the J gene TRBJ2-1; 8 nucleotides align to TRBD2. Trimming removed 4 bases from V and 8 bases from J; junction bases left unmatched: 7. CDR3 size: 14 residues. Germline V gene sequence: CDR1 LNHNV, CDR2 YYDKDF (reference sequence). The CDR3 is CATSTHSGIDEQFF. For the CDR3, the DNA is TGTGCCACCAGCACCCATAGCGGGATCGATGAGCAGTTCTTC.

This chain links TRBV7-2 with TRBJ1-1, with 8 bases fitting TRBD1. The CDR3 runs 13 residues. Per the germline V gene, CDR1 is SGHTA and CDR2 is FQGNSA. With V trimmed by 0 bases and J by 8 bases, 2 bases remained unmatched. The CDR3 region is CASSLAGDREAFF. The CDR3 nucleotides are TGTGCCAGCAGCTTAGCGGGGGACAGGGAAGCTTTCTTT.

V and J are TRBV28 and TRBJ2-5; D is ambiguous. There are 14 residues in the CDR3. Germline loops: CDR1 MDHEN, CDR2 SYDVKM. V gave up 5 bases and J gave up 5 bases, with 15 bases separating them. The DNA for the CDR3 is TGTGCCAGCAGTCGATCGGCCCTAGAGGAGACCCAGTACTTC. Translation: CASSRSALEETQYF.

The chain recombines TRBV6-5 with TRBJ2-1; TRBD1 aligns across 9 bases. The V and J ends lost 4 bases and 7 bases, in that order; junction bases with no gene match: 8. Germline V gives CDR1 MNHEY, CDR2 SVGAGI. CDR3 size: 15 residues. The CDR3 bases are TGTGCCAGCAGTTCGGACAGGGGTTCTTTGAATGAGCAGTTCTTC. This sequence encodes CASSSDRGSLNEQFF.

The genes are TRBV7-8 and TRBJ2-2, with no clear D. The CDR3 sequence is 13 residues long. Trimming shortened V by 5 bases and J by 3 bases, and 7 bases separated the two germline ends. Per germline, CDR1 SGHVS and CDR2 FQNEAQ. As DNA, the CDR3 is TGTGCCAGCAGCCCTAGATACACCGGGGAGCTGTTTTTT. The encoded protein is CASSPRYTGELFF.

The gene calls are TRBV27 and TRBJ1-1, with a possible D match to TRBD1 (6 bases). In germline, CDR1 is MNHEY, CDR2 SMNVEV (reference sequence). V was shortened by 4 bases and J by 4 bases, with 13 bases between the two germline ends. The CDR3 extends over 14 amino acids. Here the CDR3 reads CASSSNLQGTEAFF. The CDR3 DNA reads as TGTGCCAGCAGTTCAAATTTACAGGGCACTGAAGCTTTCTTT.

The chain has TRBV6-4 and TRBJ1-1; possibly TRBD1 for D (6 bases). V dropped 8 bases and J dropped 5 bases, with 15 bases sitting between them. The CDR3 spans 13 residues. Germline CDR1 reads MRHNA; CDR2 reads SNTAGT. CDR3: CASRDTWGTEAFF. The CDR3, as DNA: TGTGCCAGCCGGGACACCTGGGGGACTGAAGCTTTCTTT.

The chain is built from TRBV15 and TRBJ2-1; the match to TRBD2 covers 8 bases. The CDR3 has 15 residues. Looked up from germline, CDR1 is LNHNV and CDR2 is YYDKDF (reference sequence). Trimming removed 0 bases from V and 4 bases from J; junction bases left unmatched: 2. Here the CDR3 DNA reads TGTGCCACCAGCAGAGATGCGGGAGGTTACAATGAGCAGTTCTTC. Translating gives CATSRDAGGYNEQFF.

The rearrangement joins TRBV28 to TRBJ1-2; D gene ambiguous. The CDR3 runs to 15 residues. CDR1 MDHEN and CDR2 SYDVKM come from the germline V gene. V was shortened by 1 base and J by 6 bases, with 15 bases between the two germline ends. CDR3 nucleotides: TGTGCCAGCAGTTTATTAGGGCGGGTGTCCCATGGCTACACCTTC. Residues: CASSLLGRVSHGYTF.

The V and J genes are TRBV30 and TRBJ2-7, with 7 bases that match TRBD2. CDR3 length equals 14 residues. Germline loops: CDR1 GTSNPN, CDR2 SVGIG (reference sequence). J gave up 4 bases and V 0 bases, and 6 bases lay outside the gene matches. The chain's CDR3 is CAWSVGGSGYEQYF. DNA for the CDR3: TGTGCCTGGAGTGTGGGGGGGAGCGGGTACGAGCAGTACTTC.

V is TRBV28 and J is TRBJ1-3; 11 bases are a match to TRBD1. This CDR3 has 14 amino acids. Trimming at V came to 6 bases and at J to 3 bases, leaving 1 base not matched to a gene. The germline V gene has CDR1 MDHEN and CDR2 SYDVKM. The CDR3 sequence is CASRGTGGGNTIYF. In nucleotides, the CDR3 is TGTGCCAGCAGAGGGACAGGGGGTGGAAACACCATATATTTT.

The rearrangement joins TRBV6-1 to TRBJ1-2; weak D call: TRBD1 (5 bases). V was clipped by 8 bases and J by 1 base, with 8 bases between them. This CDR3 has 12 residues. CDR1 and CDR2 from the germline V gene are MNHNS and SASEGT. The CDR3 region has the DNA TGTGCCAGCGGGGGGAGTAACTATGGCTACACCTTC. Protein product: CASGGSNYGYTF.

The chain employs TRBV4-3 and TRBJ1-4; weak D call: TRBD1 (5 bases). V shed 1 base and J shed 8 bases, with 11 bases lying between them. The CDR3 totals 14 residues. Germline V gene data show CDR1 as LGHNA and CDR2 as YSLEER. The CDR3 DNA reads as TGCGCCAGCAGCCAAGGCACAGGAAGGGAAAAACTGTTTTTT. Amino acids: CASSQGTGREKLFF.

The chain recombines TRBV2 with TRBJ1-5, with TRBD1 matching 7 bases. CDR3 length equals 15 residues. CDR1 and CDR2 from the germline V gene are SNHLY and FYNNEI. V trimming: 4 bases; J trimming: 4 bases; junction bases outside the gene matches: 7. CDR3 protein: CASSGDTGVNQPQHF. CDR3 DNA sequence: TGTGCCAGCAGTGGGGATACAGGGGTGAATCAGCCCCAGCATTTT. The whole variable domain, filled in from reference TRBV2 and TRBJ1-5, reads EPEVTQTPSHQVTQMGQEVILRCVPISNHLYFYWYRQILGQKVEFLVSFYNNEISEKSEIFDDQFSVERPDGSNFTLKIRSTKLEDSAMYFCASSGDTGVNQPQHFGDGTRLSIL.

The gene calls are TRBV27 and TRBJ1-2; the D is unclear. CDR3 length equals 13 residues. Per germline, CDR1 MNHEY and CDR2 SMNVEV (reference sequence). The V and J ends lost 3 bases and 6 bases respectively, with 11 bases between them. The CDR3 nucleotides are TGTGCCAGCAGTTTCCGGGGAACTAATGGCTACACCTTC. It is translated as CASSFRGTNGYTF.

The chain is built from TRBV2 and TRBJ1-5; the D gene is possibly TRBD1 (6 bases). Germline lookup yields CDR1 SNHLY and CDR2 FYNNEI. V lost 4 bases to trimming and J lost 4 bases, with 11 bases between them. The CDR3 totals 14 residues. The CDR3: CASSVVQGNQPQHF. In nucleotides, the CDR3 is TGTGCCAGCAGTGTTGTTCAGGGGAATCAGCCCCAGCATTTT.